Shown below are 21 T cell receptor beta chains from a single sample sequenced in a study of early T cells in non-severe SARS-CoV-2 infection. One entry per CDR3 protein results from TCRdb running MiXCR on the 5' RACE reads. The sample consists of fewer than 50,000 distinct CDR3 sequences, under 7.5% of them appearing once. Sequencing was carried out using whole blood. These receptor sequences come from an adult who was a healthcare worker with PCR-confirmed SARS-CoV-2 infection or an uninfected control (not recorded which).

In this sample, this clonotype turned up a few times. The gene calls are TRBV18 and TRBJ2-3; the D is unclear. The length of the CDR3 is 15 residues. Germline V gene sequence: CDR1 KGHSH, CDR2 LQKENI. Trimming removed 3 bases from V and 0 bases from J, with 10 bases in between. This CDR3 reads CASSPGDTSTDTQYF. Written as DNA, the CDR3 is TGTGCCAGCTCACCCGGAGACACTAGCACAGATACGCAGTATTTT.

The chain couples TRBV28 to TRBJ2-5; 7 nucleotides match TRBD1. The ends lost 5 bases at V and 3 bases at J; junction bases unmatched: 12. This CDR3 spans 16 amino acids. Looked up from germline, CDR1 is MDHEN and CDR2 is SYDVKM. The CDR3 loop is CASSLPTGQNEETQYF. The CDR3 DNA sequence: TGTGCCAGCAGTCTTCCGACAGGGCAGAATGAAGAGACCCAGTACTTC. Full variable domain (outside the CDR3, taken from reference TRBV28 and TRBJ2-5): DVKVTQSSRYLVKRTGEKVFLECVQDMDHENMFWYRQDPGLGLRLIYFSYDVKMKEKGDIPEGYSVSREKKERFSLILESASTNQTSMYLCASSLPTGQNEETQYFGPGTRLLVL.

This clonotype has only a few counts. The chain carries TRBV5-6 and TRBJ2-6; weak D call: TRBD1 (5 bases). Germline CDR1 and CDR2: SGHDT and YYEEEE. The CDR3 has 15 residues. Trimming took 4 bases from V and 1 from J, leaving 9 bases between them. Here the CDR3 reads CASSVSGSGANVLTF. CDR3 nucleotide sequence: TGTGCCAGCAGCGTTTCAGGGTCTGGGGCCAACGTCCTGACTTTC.

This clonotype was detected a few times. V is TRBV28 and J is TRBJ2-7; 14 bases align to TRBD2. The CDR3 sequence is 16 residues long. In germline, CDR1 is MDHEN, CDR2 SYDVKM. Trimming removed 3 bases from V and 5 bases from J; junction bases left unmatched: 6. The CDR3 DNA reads TGTGCCAGCAGTTTCCCCGGGACTAGCGGGGGAAACGAGCAGTACTTC. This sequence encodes CASSFPGTSGGNEQYF.

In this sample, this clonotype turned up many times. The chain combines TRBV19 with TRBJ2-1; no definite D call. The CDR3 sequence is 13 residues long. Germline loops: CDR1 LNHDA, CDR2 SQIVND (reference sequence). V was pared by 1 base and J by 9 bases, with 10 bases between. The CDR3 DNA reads TGTGCCAGTAGTATAGGTTCCCGGGTTGAGCAGTTCTTC. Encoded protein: CASSIGSRVEQFF.

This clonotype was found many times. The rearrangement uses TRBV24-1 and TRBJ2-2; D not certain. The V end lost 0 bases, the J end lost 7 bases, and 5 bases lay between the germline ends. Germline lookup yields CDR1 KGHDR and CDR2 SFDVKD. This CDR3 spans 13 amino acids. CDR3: CATSDLWNGELFF. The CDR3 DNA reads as TGTGCCACCAGTGATTTGTGGAACGGGGAGCTGTTTTTT.

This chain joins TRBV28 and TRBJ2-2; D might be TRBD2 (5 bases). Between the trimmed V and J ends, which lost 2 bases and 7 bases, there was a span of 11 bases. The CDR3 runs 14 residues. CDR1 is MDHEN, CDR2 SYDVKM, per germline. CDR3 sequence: CASSLPGMDGELFF. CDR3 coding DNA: TGTGCCAGCAGTTTACCGGGGATGGACGGGGAGCTGTTTTTT.

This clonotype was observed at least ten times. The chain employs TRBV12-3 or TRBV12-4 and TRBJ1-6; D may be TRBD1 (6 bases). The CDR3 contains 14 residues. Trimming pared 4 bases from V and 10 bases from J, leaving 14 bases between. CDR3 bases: TGTGCCAGCAGTTCATCCGGGACACTCTCACCCCTCCACTTT. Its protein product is CASSSSGTLSPLHF.

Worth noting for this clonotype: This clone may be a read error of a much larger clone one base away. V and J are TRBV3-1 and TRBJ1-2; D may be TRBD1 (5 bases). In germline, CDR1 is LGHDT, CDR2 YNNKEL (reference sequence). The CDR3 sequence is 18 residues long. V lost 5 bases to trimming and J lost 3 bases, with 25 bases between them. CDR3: CASSFLDRDGDVDYGYTF. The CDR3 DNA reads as TGTGCCAGCAGCTTTTTAGACCGTGACGGGGACGTCGACTATGGCTACACCTTC.

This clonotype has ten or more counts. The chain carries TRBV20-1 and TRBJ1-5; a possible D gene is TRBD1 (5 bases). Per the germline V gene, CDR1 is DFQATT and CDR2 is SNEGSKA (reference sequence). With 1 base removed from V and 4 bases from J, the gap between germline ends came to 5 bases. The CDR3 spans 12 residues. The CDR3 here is CSARGGNQPQHF. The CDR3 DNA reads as TGCAGTGCTAGAGGGGGGAATCAGCCCCAGCATTTT.

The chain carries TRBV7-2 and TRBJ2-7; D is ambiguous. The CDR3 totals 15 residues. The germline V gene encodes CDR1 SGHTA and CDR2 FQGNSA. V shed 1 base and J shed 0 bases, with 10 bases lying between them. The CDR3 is CASSLVEGISYEQYF. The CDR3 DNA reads TGTGCCAGCAGCTTAGTTGAAGGGATCTCCTACGAGCAGTACTTC.

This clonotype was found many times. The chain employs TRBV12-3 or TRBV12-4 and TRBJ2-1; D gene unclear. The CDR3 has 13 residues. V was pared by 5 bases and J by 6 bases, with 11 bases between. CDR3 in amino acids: CASSPSTGNEQFF. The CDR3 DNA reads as TGTGCCAGCAGTCCCTCTACGGGCAATGAGCAGTTCTTC.

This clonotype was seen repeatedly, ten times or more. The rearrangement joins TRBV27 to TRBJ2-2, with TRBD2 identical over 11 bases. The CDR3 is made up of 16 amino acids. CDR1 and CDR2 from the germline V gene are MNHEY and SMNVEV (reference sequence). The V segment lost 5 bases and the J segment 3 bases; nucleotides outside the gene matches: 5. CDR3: CASSQLAGGHTGELFF. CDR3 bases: TGTGCCAGCAGTCAGTTAGCGGGGGGGCACACCGGGGAGCTGTTTTTT.

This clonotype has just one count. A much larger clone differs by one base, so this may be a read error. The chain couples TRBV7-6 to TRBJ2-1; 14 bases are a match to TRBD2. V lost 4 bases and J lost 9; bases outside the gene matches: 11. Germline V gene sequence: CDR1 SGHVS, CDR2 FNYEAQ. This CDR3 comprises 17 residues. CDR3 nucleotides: TGTGCCAGCAGCTCAACCTTTCCGGGACTAGCGGGGGTTGAGCAGTTCTTC. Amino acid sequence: CASSSTFPGLAGVEQFF.

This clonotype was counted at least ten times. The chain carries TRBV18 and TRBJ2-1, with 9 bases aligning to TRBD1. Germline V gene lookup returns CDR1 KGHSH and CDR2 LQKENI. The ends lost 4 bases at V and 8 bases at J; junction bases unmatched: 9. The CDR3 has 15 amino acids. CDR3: CASSRLPDRGYEQFF. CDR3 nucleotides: TGTGCCAGCTCACGGCTTCCAGACAGGGGGTATGAGCAGTTCTTC.

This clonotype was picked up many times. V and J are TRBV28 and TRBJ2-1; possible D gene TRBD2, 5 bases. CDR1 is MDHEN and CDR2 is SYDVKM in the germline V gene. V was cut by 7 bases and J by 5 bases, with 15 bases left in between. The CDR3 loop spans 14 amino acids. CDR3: CASTQGLRNNEQFF. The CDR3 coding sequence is TGTGCCAGCACCCAAGGACTCCGAAACAATGAGCAGTTCTTC.

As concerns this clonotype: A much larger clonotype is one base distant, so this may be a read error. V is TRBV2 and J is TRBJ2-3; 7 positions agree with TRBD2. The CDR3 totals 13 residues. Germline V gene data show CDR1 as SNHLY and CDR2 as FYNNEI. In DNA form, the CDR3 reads TGTGCCAGCAGTGAGACTAGCTCCTATACGCGGTATTTT. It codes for CASSETSSYTRYF.

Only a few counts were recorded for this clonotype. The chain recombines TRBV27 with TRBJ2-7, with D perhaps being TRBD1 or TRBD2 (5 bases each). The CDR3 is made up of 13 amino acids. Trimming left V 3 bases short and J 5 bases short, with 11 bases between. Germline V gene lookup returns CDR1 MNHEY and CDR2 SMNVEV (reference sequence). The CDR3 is CASSFEGYDEQYF. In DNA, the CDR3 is TGTGCCAGCAGTTTCGAGGGGTACGACGAGCAGTACTTC.

The CDR3 loop reads CSVYRGLNTEAFF. The CDR3 nucleotides read TGCAGCGTTTACAGGGGGTTGAACACTGAAGCTTTCTTT. This sequence joins TRBV29-1 and TRBJ1-1; 8 bases are a match to TRBD1. Looked up from germline, CDR1 is SQVTM and CDR2 is ANQGSEA. Trimming removed 5 bases from V and 0 bases from J; junction bases left unmatched: 2. This CDR3 has 13 amino acids.

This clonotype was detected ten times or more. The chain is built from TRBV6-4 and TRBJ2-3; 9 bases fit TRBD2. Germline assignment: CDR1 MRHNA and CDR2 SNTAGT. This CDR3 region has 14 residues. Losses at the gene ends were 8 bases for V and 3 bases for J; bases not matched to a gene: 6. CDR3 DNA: TGTGCCAGCGGAGGCGGGGGGGCAACAGATACGCAGTATTTT. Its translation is CASGGGGATDTQYF.

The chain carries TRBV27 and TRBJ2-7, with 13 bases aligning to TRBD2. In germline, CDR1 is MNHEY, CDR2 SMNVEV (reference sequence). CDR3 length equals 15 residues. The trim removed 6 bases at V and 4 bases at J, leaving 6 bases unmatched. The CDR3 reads CASSMGLAGIYEQYF. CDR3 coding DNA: TGTGCCAGCAGCATGGGACTAGCGGGAATATACGAGCAGTACTTC.